Listed below are T cell receptor beta chains from one sample, sequenced in a study of T cell repertoires in cytomegalovirus infection. No antigen has been assigned to these receptors. TCRdb reprocessed the reads via MiXCR and lists one record per CDR3 protein. The sample consists of 110,000 to 150,000 distinct CDR3 sequences, roughly a third of them appearing once. Sample: CD8+ T cells from cultured PBMCs, taken from culture after CMV antigen stimulation. Source of these receptors: a human donor in good health (CMV status not recorded). Some clones in this sample may be carry-over from other donors' samples. Both conserved end residues are part of each CDR3. Fields, in order: J gene, D gene, V gene, clone size, CDR3 protein, CDR3 DNA. D genes are given only for firm matches. Rows give clone size only sometimes, using once, few, many, or a class for an expanded clone.

TRBJ1-4	TRBD1	TRBV20-1	few	CSGQGAGKLFF	TGCAGCGGTCAGGGGGCAGGAAAACTGTTTTTT
TRBJ1-2	TRBD1	TRBV4-1	-	CASSQDRRGQGYTF	TGTGCCAGCAGCCAAGATCGGAGGGGGCAAGGCTACACCTTC
TRBJ2-1	TRBD2	TRBV7-9	few	CASSSRGGLSYNEQFF	TGTGCCAGCAGCTCCCGGGGGGGCCTTTCCTACAATGAGCAGTTCTTC
TRBJ2-7	-	TRBV6-6	-	CASSQGEQYF	TGTGCCAGCAGCCAGGGGGAGCAGTACTTC
TRBJ1-2	-	TRBV27	-	CASSLFPASNYGYTF	TGTGCCAGCAGTTTATTCCCAGCTTCTAACTATGGCTACACCTTC
TRBJ1-1	-	TRBV19	few	CASSFGLPNTEAFF	TGTGCCAGTAGTTTCGGGTTACCGAACACTGAAGCTTTCTTT
TRBJ1-1	-	TRBV19	-	CASSMRMNTEAFF	TGTGCCAGTAGTATGAGGATGAACACTGAAGCTTTCTTT
TRBJ2-6	-	TRBV15	-	CATSRGVSGANVLTF	TGTGCCACCAGCAGAGGGGTTTCGGGGGCCAACGTCCTGACTTTC
TRBJ2-2	-	TRBV9	many	CASSSTEKDTGELFF	TGTGCCAGCAGCTCAACTGAAAAGGACACCGGGGAGCTGTTTTTT
TRBJ2-7	-	TRBV7-4	-	CASRDDLTNEQYF	TGTGCCAGCAGAGATGACCTCACCAACGAGCAGTACTTC
TRBJ2-1	-	TRBV7-6	many	CASSLEVATLYNEQFF	TGTGCCAGCAGCTTAGAGGTTGCGACACTGTACAATGAGCAGTTCTTC
TRBJ1-5	TRBD1	TRBV7-8	-	CASSPGTGGLNQPQQF	TGTGCCAGCAGCCCCGGGACAGGGGGCCTTAATCAGCCCCAGCAATTT
TRBJ2-7	TRBD2	TRBV2	-	CASSERRGTAYEQYF	TGTGCCAGCAGTGAACGGCGGGGGACCGCCTACGAGCAGTACTTC
TRBJ2-3	-	TRBV19	once	CASIGGSTDTQYF	TGTGCCAGTATCGGCGGTAGCACAGATACGCAGTATTTT
TRBJ2-5	-	TRBV7-2	-	CASSLGRQGKRETQYF	TGTGCCAGCAGCTTAGGTCGGCAGGGGAAGAGGGAGACCCAGTACTTC
TRBJ2-1	TRBD2	TRBV6-2/TRBV6-3	few	CASSYSSAGGYNEQFF	TGTGCCAGCAGTTACTCTTCGGCGGGGGGGTACAATGAGCAGTTCTTC
TRBJ2-1	-	TRBV5-8	few	CASSLYPSSYNEQFF	TGTGCCAGCAGCTTGTACCCGAGCTCCTACAATGAGCAGTTCTTC
TRBJ1-6	TRBD1	TRBV2	-	CASRRDRVDSPLHF	TGTGCCAGCAGGCGGGACAGGGTCGATTCACCCCTCCACTTT
TRBJ2-2	-	TRBV2	once	CASREARLNTGELFF	TGTGCCAGCAGGGAGGCCCGGCTGAACACCGGGGAGCTGTTTTTT
TRBJ2-1	TRBD2	TRBV29-1	-	CSVPRASGNEQFF	TGCAGCGTCCCCAGGGCTAGCGGTAATGAGCAGTTCTTC
TRBJ2-7	TRBD1	TRBV4-2	-	CASSQPGQGSYEQYF	TGTGCCAGCAGCCAGCCGGGACAGGGCTCCTACGAGCAGTACTTC
TRBJ1-2	TRBD1	TRBV7-9	-	CASSSLDRGYYGYTF	TGTGCCAGCAGCTCTCTGGACAGGGGATACTATGGCTACACCTTC
TRBJ1-2	-	TRBV9	-	CASKGLSVYGYTF	TGTGCCAGCAAAGGACTGTCAGTTTATGGCTACACCTTC
TRBJ1-5	-	TRBV24-1	-	CATSRTSSNQPQHF	TGTGCCACCAGCCGGACTTCCAGCAATCAGCCCCAGCATTTT
TRBJ2-7	TRBD1	TRBV7-2	few	CASSLSGTGGEEQYF	TGTGCCAGCAGCTTATCCGGGACAGGGGGCGAGGAGCAGTACTTC
TRBJ2-7	-	TRBV7-6	few	CASSFGTRAYEQYF	TGTGCCAGCAGCTTCGGGACTCGAGCCTACGAGCAGTACTTC
TRBJ1-1	-	TRBV7-8	few	CASSLGPGWGTEAFF	TGTGCCAGCAGCTTAGGGCCGGGATGGGGGACTGAAGCTTTCTTT
TRBJ2-7	-	TRBV20-1	-	CSAGDISYEQYF	TGCAGTGCCGGGGACATCTCCTACGAGCAGTACTTC
TRBJ2-2	-	TRBV7-9	many	CASSLGSDTGELFF	TGTGCCAGCAGCTTAGGGTCGGATACCGGGGAGCTGTTTTTT
TRBJ2-7	-	TRBV5-1	few	CASSLQQPFYEQYF	TGCGCCAGCAGCTTGCAGCAGCCCTTCTACGAGCAGTACTTC
TRBJ1-2	-	TRBV7-2	many	CASSLASRHSYYGYTF	TGTGCCAGCAGCTTAGCCTCGAGACACTCTTACTATGGCTACACCTTC
TRBJ2-2	-	TRBV5-4	-	CASSIGSPGELFF	TGTGCCAGCAGCATAGGAAGTCCCGGGGAGCTGTTTTTT
TRBJ2-7	-	TRBV6-2/TRBV6-3	few	CASSYLDTRYEQYF	TGTGCCAGCAGTTACTTGGACACCCGCTACGAGCAGTACTTC
TRBJ2-7	-	TRBV7-8	few	CASSSREGATAYEQYF	TGTGCCAGCAGCTCAAGGGAGGGGGCCACAGCCTACGAGCAGTACTTC
TRBJ2-1	-	TRBV7-2	-	CASSLGGWRTPYNEQFF	TGTGCCAGCAGCTTAGGGGGTTGGCGCACCCCCTACAATGAGCAGTTCTTC
TRBJ2-7	-	TRBV12-3/TRBV12-4	few	CASSSASYEQYF	TGTGCCAGCAGTTCGGCTAGCTACGAGCAGTACTTC
TRBJ1-1	-	TRBV20-1	-	CSATRFENTEAFF	TGCAGTGCAACCAGGTTTGAGAACACTGAAGCTTTCTTT
TRBJ1-2	-	TRBV6-6	-	CASSSGDILRGYTF	TGTGCCAGCAGTTCCGGGGACATTTTGAGAGGCTACACCTTC
TRBJ2-7	TRBD2	TRBV7-6	few	CASSSMLAGGPLSSYEQYF	TGTGCCAGCAGCTCGATGCTAGCGGGGGGACCACTCAGCTCCTACGAGCAGTACTTC
TRBJ1-2	-	TRBV7-9	many	CASSLKSGGRDYGYTF	TGTGCCAGCAGCTTAAAGTCCGGGGGGCGCGACTATGGCTACACCTTC
TRBJ2-3	TRBD2	TRBV28	-	CASSLSVTSGGTDTQYF	TGTGCCAGCAGTTTATCGGTGACTAGCGGGGGGACAGATACGCAGTATTTT
TRBJ2-3	TRBD2	TRBV7-6	-	CASSHATSGGGTQYF	TGTGCCAGCAGCCACGCGACTAGCGGGGGTGGTACGCAGTATTTT
TRBJ2-1	-	TRBV5-4	-	CASSGLPNEQFF	TGTGCCAGCAGCGGGCTCCCTAATGAGCAGTTCTTC
TRBJ1-5	TRBD1	TRBV28	few	CASQDLQGSNQPQHF	TGTGCCAGCCAGGATTTACAGGGGAGCAATCAGCCCCAGCATTTT
TRBJ1-4	-	TRBV11-2	few	CASSLGPGDEKLFF	TGTGCCAGCAGCTTAGGTCCGGGGGATGAAAAACTGTTTTTT
TRBJ1-5	-	TRBV19	few	CASSMGTASDQPQHF	TGTGCCAGTAGTATGGGGACGGCCTCGGATCAGCCCCAGCATTTT
TRBJ2-1	-	TRBV12-3/TRBV12-4	many	CASNNRVNEQFF	TGTGCCAGCAACAACAGGGTGAATGAGCAGTTCTTC
TRBJ1-2	-	TRBV7-8	few	CASSFGRGAYGYTF	TGTGCCAGCAGCTTTGGCAGGGGAGCCTATGGCTACACCTTC
TRBJ1-2	-	TRBV7-9	many	CASSLTGASVDGYTF	TGTGCCAGCAGCCTCACCGGGGCTTCAGTCGATGGCTACACCTTC
TRBJ2-3	-	TRBV4-3	-	CASSQVLALSTDTQYF	TGCGCCAGCAGCCAAGTTCTAGCTTTATCCACAGATACGCAGTATTTT
TRBJ2-7	-	TRBV28	-	CASSLGFVGADYEQYF	TGTGCCAGCAGTTTAGGTTTCGTGGGGGCGGATTACGAGCAGTACTTC
TRBJ2-7	TRBD2	TRBV7-2	few	CASSFGTSGGGKGQYF	TGTGCCAGCAGCTTCGGGACTAGCGGGGGGGGAAAGGGGCAGTACTTC
TRBJ2-5	-	TRBV12-3/TRBV12-4	few	CASSTGNPETQYF	TGTGCCAGCAGTACAGGGAATCCGGAGACCCAGTACTTC
TRBJ2-7	-	TRBV28	few	CASSLERSVEQYF	TGTGCCAGCAGTTTAGAAAGGTCCGTGGAGCAGTACTTC
TRBJ1-5	-	TRBV27	-	CASSFGSSNQPQHF	TGTGCCAGCAGTTTCGGGTCGAGCAATCAGCCCCAGCATTTT
TRBJ2-1	TRBD2	TRBV24-1	once	CATGLAGAYNEQFF	TGTGCCACGGGACTAGCGGGTGCCTACAATGAGCAGTTCTTC
TRBJ1-1	-	TRBV27	-	CASSLNGAMNTEAFF	TGTGCCAGCAGTTTAAATGGGGCGATGAACACTGAAGCTTTCTTT